The 14 T cell receptor beta chains below come from one sample, sequenced in a study of T cell responses to AZD1222 COVID-19 vaccine. Method: immunoSEQ multiplex PCR; TCRdb's copy keeps in-frame clones and lacks some. This sample has 70,000 to 95,000 clones; roughly nine tenths occur once, and the top ten carry around 4%. The sample was peripheral blood, taken on day 0 of AZD1222 vaccination. These receptors were obtained from an adult in good health.

The V gene is TRBV27, the J gene TRBJ2-5; 10 nucleotides agree with TRBD1. Trimming at V came to 5 bases and at J to 5 bases, leaving 8 bases not matched to a gene. Per the germline V gene, CDR1 is MNHEY and CDR2 is SMNVEV (reference sequence). This CDR3 spans 15 amino acids. The CDR3 DNA reads TGTGCCAGCAGTATGACAGGGGGCCGGTGGGAGACCCAGTACTTC. Translated: CASSMTGGRWETQYF.

The chain joins TRBV7-9 to TRBJ2-1, with D perhaps TRBD1 or TRBD2 (5 bases each). CDR3 length: 16 amino acids. Trimming left V 8 bases short and J 0 bases short, with 17 bases between. Germline CDR1 and CDR2: SEHNR and FQNEAQ (reference sequence). The CDR3 is CASSRDLGLSYNEQFF. The CDR3 coding sequence is TGTGCCAGCTCGAGGGACCTCGGCCTCTCCTACAATGAGCAGTTCTTC.

This chain links TRBV12-3 or TRBV12-4 with TRBJ2-2, with TRBD2 as a possible D gene (8 bases). There are 13 residues in the CDR3. The germline V and J ends were trimmed by 6 bases and 9 bases, with 14 bases remaining between them. CDR3 region: CASSREGARELFF. CDR3 bases: TGTGCCAGCAGCCGGGAGGGGGCCAGGGAGCTGTTTTTT.

The chain uses TRBV5-1 and TRBJ1-4, with 9 bases identical to TRBD1. J lost 5 bases, V lost 4 bases, and 3 bases had no gene match. CDR3 length: 14 amino acids. Per germline, CDR1 SGHRS and CDR2 YFSETQ. The CDR3: CASSLGTGNEKLFF. Written as DNA, the CDR3 is TGCGCCAGCAGCCTAGGGACAGGGAATGAAAAACTGTTTTTT.

The chain carries TRBV3-1 (or the pseudogene TRBV3-2) and TRBJ2-2; D not resolved. CDR3 length: 16 amino acids. Trimming removed 4 bases from V and 0 bases from J, with 12 bases in between. The germline V gene encodes CDR1 LGHDT and CDR2 YNNKEL (reference sequence). CDR3 sequence (DNA): TGTGCCAGCAGCCTCCCAACAGTGGCGAACACCGGGGAGCTGTTTTTT. Translation: CASSLPTVANTGELFF.

This chain links TRBV9 with TRBJ1-3; TRBD1 matches 10 bases. Losses at the gene ends were 3 bases for V and 8 bases for J; bases not matched to a gene: 8. In germline, CDR1 is SGDLS, CDR2 YYNGEE. CDR3 length equals 15 residues. CDR3 sequence (DNA): TGTGCCAGCAGCGCGGACAGGGGGATGGTGGACACCATATATTTT. Protein: CASSADRGMVDTIYF. Full variable domain (rest looked up from reference TRBV9 and TRBJ1-3): DSGVTQTPKHLITATGQRVTLRCSPRSGDLSVYWYQQSLDQGLQFLIQYYNGEERAKGNILERFSAQQFPDLHSELNLSSLELGDSALYFCASSADRGMVDTIYFGEGSWLTVV.

The V and J genes are TRBV11-2 and TRBJ2-7; D is undetermined. There are 12 residues in the CDR3. V lost 5 bases and J 0 bases, leaving 5 bases between the germline ends. The germline gives CDR1 SGHAT, CDR2 FQNNGV. The CDR3 DNA sequence: TGTGCCAGCAGCCACGACTCCTACGAGCAGTACTTC. It yields the protein CASSHDSYEQYF.

The chain combines TRBV2 with TRBJ2-3, with a possible D match to TRBD1 (6 bases). CDR1 SNHLY and CDR2 FYNNEI come from the germline V gene. The V end lost 3 bases, the J end lost 4 bases, and 11 bases lay between the germline ends. CDR3 length: 14 residues. The CDR3 DNA is TGTGCCAGCAGTGAGGTGGACAGAGCAGATACGCAGTATTTT. It translates to CASSEVDRADTQYF. The whole variable domain, filled in from reference TRBV2 and TRBJ2-3, reads EPEVTQTPSHQVTQMGQEVILRCVPISNHLYFYWYRQILGQKVEFLVSFYNNEISEKSEIFDDQFSVERPDGSNFTLKIRSTKLEDSAMYFCASSEVDRADTQYFGPGTRLTVL.

The V call is TRBV4-1, the J call TRBJ2-7; 10 nucleotides match TRBD2. This CDR3 region has 14 residues. J gave up 3 bases and V 1 base, and 0 bases lay outside the gene matches. The germline V gene encodes CDR1 MGHRA and CDR2 YSYEKL. The CDR3 loop reads CASSQGLAGYEQYF. For the CDR3, the DNA is TGCGCCAGCAGCCAAGGACTAGCGGGCTACGAGCAGTACTTC.

The chain is built from TRBV19 and TRBJ2-7, with D perhaps matching TRBD1 (6 bases). The ends were cut back, 6 bases at V and 2 bases at J, with 17 bases in the middle. CDR3 length: 15 residues. Germline V CDR1 and CDR2: LNHDA, SQIVND (reference sequence). The CDR3 here is CASSRPGHQTYEQYF. The CDR3, as DNA: TGTGCCAGTAGCCGGCCGGGACACCAGACCTACGAGCAGTACTTC.

The chain has TRBV2 and TRBJ1-6, with a possible D match to TRBD1 (5 bases). Germline CDR1 reads SNHLY; CDR2 reads FYNNEI. The V gene lost 5 bases and the J gene lost 0 bases, with 14 bases spanning the gap. The CDR3 contains 17 residues. This chain's CDR3 is CASSRQSISSYNSPLHF. CDR3 sequence (DNA): TGTGCCAGCAGTCGACAGTCTATAAGCTCCTATAATTCACCCCTCCACTTT.

The chain employs TRBV7-9 and TRBJ1-5; possible D gene TRBD1, 5 bases. This CDR3 region has 13 residues. Trimming left V 1 base short and J 5 bases short, with 6 bases between. Germline V lookup: CDR1 SEHNR, CDR2 FQNEAQ (reference sequence). The CDR3 here is CASSLEGDQPQHF. In nucleotides, the CDR3 is TGTGCCAGCAGCTTAGAAGGGGATCAGCCCCAGCATTTT.

The chain links TRBV7-8 to TRBJ2-7, with D unclear. The CDR3 extends over 15 amino acids. Germline values: CDR1 SGHVS, CDR2 FQNEAQ. V lost 2 bases and J lost 0, with 11 bases in between. The CDR3 coding sequence is TGTGCCAGCAGCTTAAAGTTCCTTGACTCCTACGAGCAGTACTTC. It translates to CASSLKFLDSYEQYF.

V is TRBV7-3 and J is TRBJ1-1; TRBD1 matches at 10 bases. CDR3 size: 13 residues. The junction had 8 bases not matched to a gene; V was cut back by 5 bases and J by 11 bases. Germline V gene lookup returns CDR1 SGHTA and CDR2 FQGTGA. Here the CDR3 DNA reads TGTGCCAGCAGCCTCGGGACAGGGGACAACGCTTTCTTT. Translated: CASSLGTGDNAFF.